Below, one T cell receptor beta chain is given with its context. Its specificity is unknown. The data belong to a study of T cell responses to AZD1222 COVID-19 vaccine. This CDR3 region has 16 residues. Germline assignment: CDR1 SGHTA and CDR2 FQGTGA. The V and J ends lost 5 bases and 9 bases, in that order; junction bases with no gene match: 14. Repertoires were generated with immunoSEQ multiplex PCR, while TCRdb's copy carries only in-frame clones and drops some. The sample carries 95,000 to 150,000 clones, around 90% recorded once. Study-wide results and limits: Donors, mostly white British, included more females; clonal diversity was possibly underestimated.

Sequenced material: peripheral blood, taken on day 0 of AZD1222 vaccination. The chain is built from TRBV7-3 and TRBJ2-1, with 9 positions matching TRBD2. The receptor's source is an adult in good health. The CDR3 DNA reads as TGTGCCAGCAGCCCTAATAGCGGGAGTCAACTCGGTGAGCAGTTCTTC. It yields the protein CASSPNSGSQLGEQFF.